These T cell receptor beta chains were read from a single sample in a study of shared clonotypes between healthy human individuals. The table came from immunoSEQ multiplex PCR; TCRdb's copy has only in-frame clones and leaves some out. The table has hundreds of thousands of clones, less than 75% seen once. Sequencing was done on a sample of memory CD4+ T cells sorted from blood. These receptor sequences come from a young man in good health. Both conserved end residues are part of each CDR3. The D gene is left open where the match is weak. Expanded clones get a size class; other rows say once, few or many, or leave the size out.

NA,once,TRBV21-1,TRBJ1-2,TGTGCCAGCAGCAAAGCCGACAGGGGCGGGCGCGACTATGGCTACACCTTC,CASSKADRGGRDYGYTF
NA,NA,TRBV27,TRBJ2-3,TGTGCCAGCAGCCGGCCAACTAGCACAGATACGCAGTATTTT,CASSRPTSTDTQYF
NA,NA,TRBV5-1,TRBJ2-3,TGCGCCAGCAGCTCCCCCTATCGGGAGAGTTCAGATACGCAGTATTTT,CASSSPYRESSDTQYF
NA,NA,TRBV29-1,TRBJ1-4,TGCAGCGTTGAAGATTCAACTAATGAAAAACTGTTTTTT,CSVEDSTNEKLFF
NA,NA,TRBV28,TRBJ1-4,TGTGCCAGCAGCTCAGCCGGAACTAATGAAAAACTGTTTTTT,CASSSAGTNEKLFF
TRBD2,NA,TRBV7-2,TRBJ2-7,TGTGCCAGCACAAATAGCGGGAGGGGTCCCAACGAGCAGTACTTC,CASTNSGRGPNEQYF
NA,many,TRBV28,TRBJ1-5,TGTGCCAGCAGTTGGACGGGACGGCACAATCAGCCCCAGCATTTT,CASSWTGRHNQPQHF
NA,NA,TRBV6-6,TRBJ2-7,TGTGCCAGCAGTTACGCCGTGGAGGGGCCCTACGAGCAGTACTTC,CASSYAVEGPYEQYF
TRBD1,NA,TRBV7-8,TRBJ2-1,TGTGCCAGCAGCTTAGGTTTGTTGGGACAGGGTCTCGATGAGCAGTTCTTC,CASSLGLLGQGLDEQFF
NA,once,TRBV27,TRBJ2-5,TGTGCCAGCAGTTTAACCACGGGGGCGGCAAAAGAGACCCAGTACTTC,CASSLTTGAAKETQYF